The source of this T cell receptor (beta chain) is a study of spatial heterogeneity in lung cancer (dated by TCRdb to the late 2010s). Background for the entire study: Beta-chain transcripts were consistently detected in greater numbers than alpha-chain transcripts, which likely reflects a higher abundance of beta-chain transcripts. In tumor regions, TCR transcript counts showed a strong correlation with a T cell transcriptional module score from matched bulk RNA-seq. In the raw uncorrected reads, each unique combination of TCR and UMI appeared more than ten times on average. The study quantitatively compared TCR alpha and beta repertoires across multiple tumor regions, matched nontumor lung and blood in non-small cell lung cancer. The study linked features of the TCR repertoire to counts of nonsynonymous mutations, which were determined by whole-exome sequencing of tumor tissue. At surgery, both alpha and beta chains were TCR-sequenced in fewer than 250 tumor regions, approximately 64 matched nontumor lung samples and over 50 PBMC samples.

The library was made by 5' RACE. Sequencing used a NextSeq 500. In the TCR library protocol, a unique molecular identifier was attached to each TCR cDNA molecule so that PCR and sequencing errors could be corrected. In the original analysis: Decombinator tools were used for TCR identification, UMI-based error correction and CDR3 extraction. TCRs above a frequency of 2 per 1,000, corresponding to the top 1% of the tumor frequency distribution, were defined as expanded. Expanded tumor TCRs were classed as regional if statistically deemed absent (corrected P<0.05) from at least one tumor region, otherwise ubiquitous. Each repertoire was subsampled 100 times to 5,000 TCRs, after which Renyi diversity was computed with the R vegan package. CDR3 similarity networks were built from amino acid triplet string-kernel similarity, connecting CDR3s with pairwise similarity above 0.82. In TCRdb, the public reads were trimmed at Q25 with fastp and aligned with MiXCR, with productive beta chains retained. When rows share a CDR3 protein, they turn into one entry using the most common DNA and genes. What appears here as the V and J calls and clone size reflects TCRdb's work, not the paper's. The sample table lists about 5,300 distinct CDR3 sequences, 6% to 8.5% of them with a count of one. The ten largest clones take up under 60% of the sample.

This clonotype was seen a few times. Its specific antigen is unknown. No much larger clonotype is one base removed from it; base qualities were not supplied. The time point label here, explained by the study, means: sample taken at primary tumor resection. Samples were obtained from about 69 patients with early-stage, untreated non-small cell lung cancer from the lung TRACERx cohort. For TCR sequencing, whole RNA was extracted from tumor and nontumor lung tissue, or from cryopreserved PBMC samples, and no cell sorting was done. A patient was chosen for TCR sequencing only when enough RNA was available from at least two tumor regions. A lung pathologist reviewed the tumor and adjacent nontumor lung specimens before the specimens were selected. The germline ends are 12 bases apart after V is trimmed by 2 bases and J by 7 bases. CDR1 and CDR2 were assigned from the germline V gene as SGHRS and YFSETQ. The CDR3 measures 14 amino acids from cysteine to phenylalanine. This entry keeps only the CDR3 DNA: 42 bases, framed from base 1.

Broader findings and caveats from the paper: Additional single-cell paired TCR alpha and beta sequencing was considered necessary to confirm, at a functional level, the hypothesis that regional TCRs recognize regional mutations. Counts of ubiquitous and regional expanded TCRs correlated with counts of ubiquitous and regional nonsynonymous mutations, respectively. TCR-seq coverage of tumor T cells was estimated at only roughly 6.6% for alpha chains and 11% to 15% for beta chains. The number of expanded intratumoral alpha and beta TCRs correlated with the tumor nonsynonymous mutation count.

The sequence was obtained from a male donor with early-stage non-small cell lung cancer. Specimen: lung tumor tissue, collected at surgery. The V and J genes are TRBV5-1 and TRBJ2-2, with no confident D gene call. The CDR3 loop reads CASSFSQPGGELFF. Here is the DNA: TGCGCCAGCAGCTTCAGTCAGCCGGGCGGGGAGCTGTTTTTT.